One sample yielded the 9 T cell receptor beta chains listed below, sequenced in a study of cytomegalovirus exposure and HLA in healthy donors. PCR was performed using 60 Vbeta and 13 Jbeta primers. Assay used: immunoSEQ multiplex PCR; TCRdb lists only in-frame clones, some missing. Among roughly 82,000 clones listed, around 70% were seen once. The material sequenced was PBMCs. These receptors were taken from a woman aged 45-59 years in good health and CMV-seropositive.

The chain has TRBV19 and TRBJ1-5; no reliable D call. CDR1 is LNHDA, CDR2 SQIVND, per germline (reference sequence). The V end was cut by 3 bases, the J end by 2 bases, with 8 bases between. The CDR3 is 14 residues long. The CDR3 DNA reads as TGTGCCAGTAGTATTGGGCTGGGCAATCAGCCCCAGCATTTT. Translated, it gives CASSIGLGNQPQHF. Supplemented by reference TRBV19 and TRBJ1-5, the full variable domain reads DGGITQSPKYLFRKEGQNVTLSCEQNLNHDAMYWYRQDPGQGLRLIYYSQIVNDFQKGDIAEGYSVSREKKESFPLTVTSAQKNPTAFYLCASSIGLGNQPQHFGDGTRLSIL.

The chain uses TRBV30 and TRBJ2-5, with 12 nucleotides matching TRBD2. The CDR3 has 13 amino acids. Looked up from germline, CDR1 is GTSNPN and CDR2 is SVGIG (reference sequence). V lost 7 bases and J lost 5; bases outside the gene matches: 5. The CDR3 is CAFRLAGGETQYF. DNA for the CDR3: TGTGCCTTCCGGCTAGCGGGAGGGGAGACCCAGTACTTC.

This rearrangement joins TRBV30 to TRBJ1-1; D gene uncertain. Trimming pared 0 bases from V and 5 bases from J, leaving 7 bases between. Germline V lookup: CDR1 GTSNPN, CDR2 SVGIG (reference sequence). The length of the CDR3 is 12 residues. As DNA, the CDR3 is TGTGCCTGGAGTGTGGTGAGGACTGAAGCTTTCTTT. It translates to CAWSVVRTEAFF.

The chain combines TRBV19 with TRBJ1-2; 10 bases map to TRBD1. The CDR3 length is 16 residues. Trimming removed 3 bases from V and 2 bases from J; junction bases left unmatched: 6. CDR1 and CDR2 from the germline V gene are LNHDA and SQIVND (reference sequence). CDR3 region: CASSMGTGAINYGYTF. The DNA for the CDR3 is TGTGCCAGTAGTATGGGGACAGGGGCTATAAACTATGGCTACACCTTC.

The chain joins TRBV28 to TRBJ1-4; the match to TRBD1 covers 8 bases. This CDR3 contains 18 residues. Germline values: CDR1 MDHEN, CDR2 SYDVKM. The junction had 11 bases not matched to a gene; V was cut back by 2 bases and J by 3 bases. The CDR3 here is CASSLGRLGTGANEKLFF. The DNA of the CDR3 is TGTGCCAGCAGTTTAGGGCGCCTTGGGACAGGAGCTAATGAAAAACTGTTTTTT.

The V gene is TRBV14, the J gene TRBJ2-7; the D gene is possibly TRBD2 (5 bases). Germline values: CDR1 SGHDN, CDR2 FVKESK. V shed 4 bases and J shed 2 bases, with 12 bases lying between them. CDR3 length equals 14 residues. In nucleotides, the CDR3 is TGTGCCAGCAGCCTGTCCGGGATTCCCTACGAGCAGTACTTC. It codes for CASSLSGIPYEQYF. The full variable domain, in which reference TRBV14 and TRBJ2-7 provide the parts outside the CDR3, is EAGVTQFPSHSVIEKGQTVTLRCDPISGHDNLYWYRRVMGKEIKFLLHFVKESKQDESGMPNNRFLAERTGGTYSTLKVQPAELEDSGVYFCASSLSGIPYEQYFGPGTRLTVT.

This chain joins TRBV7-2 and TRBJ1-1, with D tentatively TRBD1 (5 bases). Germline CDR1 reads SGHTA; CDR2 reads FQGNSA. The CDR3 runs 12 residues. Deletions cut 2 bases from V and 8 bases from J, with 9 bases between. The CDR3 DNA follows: TGTGCCAGCAGCTTATGGCAGGGCGAAGCTTTCTTT. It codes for CASSLWQGEAFF. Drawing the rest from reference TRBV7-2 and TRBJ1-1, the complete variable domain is GAGVSQSPSNKVTEKGKDVELRCDPISGHTALYWYRQSLGQGLEFLIYFQGNSAPDKSGLPSDRFSAERTGGSVSTLTIQRTQQEDSAVYLCASSLWQGEAFFGQGTRLTVV.

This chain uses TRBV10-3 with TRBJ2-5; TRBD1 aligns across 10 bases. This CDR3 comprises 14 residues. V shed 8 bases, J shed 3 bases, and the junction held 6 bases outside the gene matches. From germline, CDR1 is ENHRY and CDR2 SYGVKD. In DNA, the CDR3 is TGTGCCATCCGACAGGGGGCAGGGGAAGAGACCCAGTACTTC. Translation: CAIRQGAGEETQYF.

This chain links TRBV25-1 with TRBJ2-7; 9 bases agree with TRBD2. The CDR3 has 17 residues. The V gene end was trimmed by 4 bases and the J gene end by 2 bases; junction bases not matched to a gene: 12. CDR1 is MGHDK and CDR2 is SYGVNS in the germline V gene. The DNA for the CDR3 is TGTGCCAGCAGTGGTCTAGCGGGATACCCCTCTCCCTACGAGCAGTACTTC. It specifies CASSGLAGYPSPYEQYF.